Listed here are 13 T cell receptor beta chains from one sample, sequenced in a study of human T cells and chemical hapten exposure. This sample's time point: patch test 1, 2 weeks after DPC sensitization. The treatment: therapeutic diphenylcyclopropenone sensitization with weekly scalp DPC. TCRdb ran MiXCR on the RACE reads and lists one entry per CDR3 protein. The data contain around 110,000 distinct CDR3 sequences, 9% to 14% of them singletons. The source material was whole blood, sampled in connection with sensitization to the hapten diphenylcyclopropenone (DPC). All receptors derive from a woman aged 50 to 60 with alopecia areata. Some clones in this sample may be carry-over from other donors' samples.

There are a few counts of this clonotype. J is TRBJ2-7 and V is TRBV4-2, with D unclear. This CDR3 has 16 amino acids. With 1 base removed from V and 4 bases from J, the gap between germline ends came to 17 bases. Germline V gives CDR1 LGHNA, CDR2 YNFKEQ. The CDR3 is CASSQGTPTVGYEQYF. CDR3 sequence (DNA): TGTGCCAGCAGCCAAGGGACCCCTACGGTGGGATACGAGCAGTACTTC.

Many counts were recorded for this clonotype. V is TRBV6-2 or TRBV6-3 and J is TRBJ1-5; unclear D gene. The V and J ends lost 7 bases and 5 bases respectively, with 12 bases between them. The germline CDR1 and CDR2 sequences are MNHEY and SVGEGT. The CDR3 runs 13 residues. The CDR3 loop is CASTRLAYQPQHF. CDR3 nucleotide sequence: TGTGCCAGCACCCGCCTGGCGTATCAGCCCCAGCATTTT.

This clonotype was picked up a small number of times. The chain employs TRBV7-2 and TRBJ2-7; D remains unclear. Germline assignment: CDR1 SGHTA and CDR2 FQGNSA. V was pared by 3 bases and J by 0 bases, with 15 bases between. This CDR3 spans 16 amino acids. CDR3 coding DNA: TGTGCCAGCAGCTTTGGAGCCGGGCGGAGCTCCTACGAGCAGTACTTC. Translating it yields CASSFGAGRSSYEQYF.

This chain uses TRBV18 with TRBJ2-3; 9 bases map to TRBD2. CDR3 size: 18 residues. Germline loops: CDR1 KGHSH, CDR2 LQKENI. Losses at the gene ends were 2 bases for V and 4 bases for J; bases not matched to a gene: 13. The chain's CDR3 is CASSPSVSGSLIADTQYF. The DNA of the CDR3 is TGTGCCAGCTCACCATCGGTTAGCGGGAGTCTTATCGCAGATACGCAGTATTTT.

This clonotype was recorded many times. The J gene is TRBJ2-5, the V gene TRBV12-3 or TRBV12-4; TRBD2 agrees at 7 bases. V lost 6 bases, J lost 3 bases, and 7 bases stayed unmatched. This CDR3 is built from 14 residues. CDR3 region: CASSRTSAEETQYF. In DNA form, the CDR3 reads TGTGCCAGCAGCCGTACTAGCGCTGAAGAGACCCAGTACTTC.

This clonotype has at least ten counts. The chain joins TRBV3-1 to TRBJ1-1; D is ambiguous. CDR1 LGHDT and CDR2 YNNKEL come from the germline V gene (reference sequence). CDR3 length: 12 amino acids. The ends were cut back, 0 bases at V and 11 bases at J, with 10 bases in the middle. This CDR3 reads CASSQEAETAFF. The CDR3 region has the DNA TGTGCCAGCAGCCAAGAGGCGGAGACGGCTTTCTTT.

This clonotype was counted at least ten times. This sequence joins TRBV6-1 and TRBJ1-5; TRBD1 aligns across 9 bases. In germline, CDR1 is MNHNS, CDR2 SASEGT. CDR3 length: 16 residues. The J segment lost 7 bases and the V segment lost 0 bases, leaving 7 bases of the junction unmatched. As DNA, the CDR3 is TGTGCCAGCAGTGAAGCCGGACAGGGGAGCTACCAGCCCCAGCATTTT. Its protein product is CASSEAGQGSYQPQHF.

This clonotype showed up many times. V usage is TRBV28 and J usage is TRBJ1-3, with D unresolved. Germline lookup yields CDR1 MDHEN and CDR2 SYDVKM. The CDR3 spans 12 residues. Trimming removed 6 bases at V and 1 base at J, with 4 bases between. The CDR3 here is CASRPSGNTIYF. CDR3 coding DNA: TGTGCCAGCAGGCCATCTGGAAACACCATATATTTT. Combining the CDR3 with reference TRBV28 and TRBJ1-3 gives the whole variable domain DVKVTQSSRYLVKRTGEKVFLECVQDMDHENMFWYRQDPGLGLRLIYFSYDVKMKEKGDIPEGYSVSREKKERFSLILESASTNQTSMYLCASRPSGNTIYFGEGSWLTVV.

This clonotype came up many times. The rearrangement joins TRBV7-2 to TRBJ1-3, with no clear D. Germline V CDR1 and CDR2: SGHTA, FQGNSA. This CDR3 has 15 residues. Trimming took off 3 bases at V and 0 bases at J, with 9 bases between the two ends. The CDR3 coding sequence is TGTGCCAGCAGCTTTCAGCAATTCTCTGGAAACACCATATATTTT. Amino acids: CASSFQQFSGNTIYF.

This clonotype was found a few times. The chain joins TRBV3-1 to TRBJ1-1; D not certain. Germline V gives CDR1 LGHDT, CDR2 YNNKEL (reference sequence). V lost 4 bases, J lost 1 base, and 4 bases lay in between. The CDR3 sequence is 12 residues long. The CDR3 is CASSLPNTEAFF. In nucleotides, the CDR3 is TGTGCCAGCAGCCTCCCGAACACTGAAGCTTTCTTT.

The table lists this clonotype with many counts. The chain recombines TRBV6-6 with TRBJ1-5, with D unresolved. Per the germline V gene, CDR1 is MNHNY and CDR2 is SVGAGI (reference sequence). Trimming removed 2 bases from V and 6 bases from J, with 2 bases in between. CDR3 length: 11 amino acids. CDR3 sequence: CASSYRQPQHF. Here the CDR3 DNA reads TGTGCCAGCAGTTACCGTCAGCCCCAGCATTTT.

This clonotype was observed many times. The J gene is TRBJ1-1, the V gene TRBV7-9, with a tentative D call TRBD1 (6 bases). V shed 4 bases and J shed 0 bases, with 15 bases lying between them. Germline CDR1 SEHNR, CDR2 FQNEAQ (reference sequence). The CDR3 spans 16 residues. CDR3 in amino acids: CASSSGQNKLNTEAFF. The CDR3 coding sequence is TGTGCCAGCAGCTCCGGACAGAACAAACTGAACACTGAAGCTTTCTTT.

The gene calls are TRBV18 and TRBJ2-3; weak D call: TRBD2 (6 bases). Trimming pared 4 bases from V and 6 bases from J, leaving 23 bases between. CDR3 length: 17 residues. The germline CDR1 and CDR2 sequences are KGHSH and LQKENI. The CDR3 DNA follows: TGTGCCAGCTCACGTCAAGCCTTGGAGGGAGCCTACGATACGCAGTATTTT. It encodes CASSRQALEGAYDTQYF. The full variable domain, with the rest looked up from reference TRBV18 and TRBJ2-3, is NAGVMQNPRHLVRRRGQEARLRCSPMKGHSHVYWYRQLPEEGLKFMVYLQKENIIDESGMPKERFSAEFPKEGPSILRIQQVVRGDSAAYFCASSRQALEGAYDTQYFGPGTRLTVL.